This T cell receptor (beta chain) was documented in a study of shared clonotypes between healthy human individuals. V was cut by 2 bases and J by 5 bases, with 10 bases left in between. The CDR3 is made up of 13 amino acids. Germline loops: CDR1 SGHRS, CDR2 YFSETQ. Data came from immunoSEQ multiplex PCR; TCRdb stores just in-frame clones and leaves some out. The sample has around 1.4 million clones, about 98.5% seen once; the top ten hold about 0.4%. General study findings and limits: Clonotypes shared by all four donors outscored non-shared clonotypes in generation probability.

For this clone: The antigen is not known. Other DNA sequences in this specimen translate into the identical CDR3.

Sequencing input: naive CD4+ T cells sorted from blood. Described subset: CD45RA+ positively selected. The J gene is TRBJ2-5, the V gene TRBV5-1; tentative D call: TRBD1 (6 bases). This receptor was obtained from a man aged 25 to 40 in good health. CDR3 in amino acids: CASSLSGVETQYF. The CDR3 coding sequence is TGCGCCAGCAGCTTATCAGGGGTCGAGACCCAGTACTTC.